Following are 2 T cell receptor beta chains from one sample sequenced in a study of blood T cells in healthy people across ages. Next came a second PCR, run for about 7 to 12 cycles, which used a sample-barcoded 5' primer along with a J-beta primer mix. TCRdb reprocessed the 5' RACE reads with MiXCR, giving one entry per CDR3 protein. The table includes around 800,000 distinct CDR3 sequences, roughly 26% detected once. These data are also associated with another study on T cells of mothers and their children.

The sample consisted of blood. The source of these receptors is a boy aged 5-17 years in good health.

The V call is TRBV21-1, the J call TRBJ2-7. TRBV21-1 is a recognized pseudogene. CDR3 length equals 13 residues. CDR3 region: CASREKKNYEQYF. CDR3 DNA sequence: TGTGCCAGCAGGGAAAAGAAGAACTACGAGCAGTACTTC.

The rearrangement links TRBV3-1 to TRBJ2-4; the match to TRBD2 covers 8 bases. This CDR3 spans 14 amino acids. Trimming took 8 bases from V and 8 from J; bases not matched to a gene: 11. In germline, CDR1 is LGHDT, CDR2 YNNKEL (reference sequence). The CDR3 bases are TGTGCCAGCGAGGACAGCGGGAGCGCGGACATTCAGTACTTC. Its protein product is CASEDSGSADIQYF.